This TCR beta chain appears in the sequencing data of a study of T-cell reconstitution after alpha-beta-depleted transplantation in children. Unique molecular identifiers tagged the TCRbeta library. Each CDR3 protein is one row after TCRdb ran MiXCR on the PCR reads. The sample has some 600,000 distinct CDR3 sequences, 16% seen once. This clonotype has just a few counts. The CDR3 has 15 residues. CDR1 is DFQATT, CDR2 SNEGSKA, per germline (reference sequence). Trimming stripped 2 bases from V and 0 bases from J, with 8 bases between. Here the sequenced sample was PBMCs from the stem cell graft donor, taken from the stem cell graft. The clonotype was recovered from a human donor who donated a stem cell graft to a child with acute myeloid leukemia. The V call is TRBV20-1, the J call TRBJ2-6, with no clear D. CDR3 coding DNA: TGCAGTGCTAGATTCCAGAACTCTGGGGCCAACGTCCTGACTTTC. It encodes CSARFQNSGANVLTF.